Below are 14 T cell receptor beta chains sequenced from a single sample in a study of CD8 T cells in Susac syndrome. The RNA, about 0.5 to 1 ug, was put through reverse transcription using random hexamers. From the immunoSEQ multiplex PCR reads, TCRdb called clonotypes with MiXCR, one entry per CDR3 protein. The sample holds over 65,000 distinct CDR3 sequences, around 93% seen once. Sequences were obtained from CD4+ T cells from PBMCs. Receptors were obtained from a human donor with Susac syndrome.

This sequence joins TRBV2 and TRBJ2-5; the D gene is possibly TRBD1 (6 bases). Germline CDR1 reads SNHLY; CDR2 reads FYNNEI. The germline V and J ends were trimmed by 7 bases and 2 bases, with 8 bases remaining between them. CDR3 length equals 12 residues. The CDR3 is CASTGDQETQYF. The CDR3 nucleotides are TGTGCCAGCACAGGGGATCAAGAGACCCAGTACTTC.

The chain carries TRBV28 and TRBJ1-1, with TRBD1 as a possible D gene (6 bases). The CDR3 spans 14 residues. Between the trimmed V and J ends, which lost 5 bases and 5 bases, there was a span of 15 bases. The V gene's germline CDR1 is MDHEN and CDR2 SYDVKM. CDR3 loop: CASSPLAQGTEAFF. CDR3 DNA sequence: TGTGCCAGCAGTCCCCTAGCACAGGGAACTGAAGCTTTCTTT. Variable domain in full (rest from reference TRBV28 and TRBJ1-1): DVKVTQSSRYLVKRTGEKVFLECVQDMDHENMFWYRQDPGLGLRLIYFSYDVKMKEKGDIPEGYSVSREKKERFSLILESASTNQTSMYLCASSPLAQGTEAFFGQGTRLTVV.

The chain recombines TRBV29-1 with TRBJ2-1, with 11 bases fitting TRBD2. Germline V gene sequence: CDR1 SQVTM, CDR2 ANQGSEA. This CDR3 has 15 amino acids. V shed 6 bases and J 1 base; nucleotides not matched to a gene: 5. CDR3 protein: CSVYSGGASYNEQFF. The CDR3 nucleotides are TGCAGCGTATATAGCGGGGGGGCATCCTACAATGAGCAGTTCTTC.

J is TRBJ2-3 and V is TRBV5-6; maybe TRBD2 (6 bases). Trimming removed 0 bases at V and 4 bases at J, with 12 bases between. This CDR3 spans 15 amino acids. Germline V gives CDR1 SGHDT, CDR2 YYEEEE. CDR3 in DNA: TGTGCCAGCAGCTTGGTAGGTCGGGAGTCAGATACGCAGTATTTT. Its translation is CASSLVGRESDTQYF. The complete variable domain, with remaining parts taken from reference TRBV5-6 and TRBJ2-3, reads DAGVTQSPTHLIKTRGQQVTLRCSPKSGHDTVSWYQQALGQGPQFIFQYYEEEERQRGNFPDRFSGHQFPNYSSELNVNALLLGDSALYLCASSLVGRESDTQYFGPGTRLTVL.

This sequence joins TRBV20-1 and TRBJ1-4; no firm D call. Germline V lookup: CDR1 DFQATT, CDR2 SNEGSKA (reference sequence). This CDR3 spans 13 amino acids. With 5 bases removed from V and 12 bases from J, the gap between germline ends came to 19 bases. The CDR3 loop is CSASGQRVGQLFF. The CDR3 region has the DNA TGCAGTGCTTCCGGGCAGAGAGTAGGTCAACTGTTTTTT.

V is TRBV20-1 and J is TRBJ1-1, with D uncertain. Germline V gene lookup returns CDR1 DFQATT and CDR2 SNEGSKA (reference sequence). This CDR3 is built from 15 residues. The ends were cut back, 3 bases at V and 1 base at J, with 15 bases in the middle. CDR3: CSARDPTGPNTEAFF. The CDR3 nucleotides are TGCAGTGCTAGGGACCCCACCGGGCCGAACACTGAAGCTTTCTTT.

This chain joins TRBV5-4 and TRBJ1-5; D not resolved. The V gene lost 0 bases and the J gene lost 6 bases, with 7 bases spanning the gap. Germline assignment: CDR1 SGHNT and CDR2 YYREEE (reference sequence). The CDR3 loop spans 13 amino acids. The CDR3 loop is CASSLGVGQPQHF. The DNA of the CDR3 is TGTGCCAGCAGCTTGGGGGTCGGTCAGCCCCAGCATTTT.

J is TRBJ2-7 and V is TRBV2; a possible D gene is TRBD1 (6 bases). The germline CDR1 and CDR2 sequences are SNHLY and FYNNEI. This CDR3 comprises 13 residues. The V end lost 8 bases, the J end lost 4 bases, and 15 bases lay between the germline ends. In DNA, the CDR3 is TGTGCCAGCGGCTACAGGGACGTTTACGAGCAGTACTTC. It yields the protein CASGYRDVYEQYF.

The V and J genes are TRBV5-4 and TRBJ2-2; 8 bases line up with TRBD1. The CDR3 runs to 16 residues. V lost 5 bases, J lost 5 bases, and 11 bases stayed unmatched. The V gene's germline CDR1 is SGHNT and CDR2 YYREEE (reference sequence). CDR3 amino acids: CASSRRQGMSTGELFF. The DNA for the CDR3 is TGTGCCAGCAGTCGAAGACAGGGGATGAGTACCGGGGAGCTGTTTTTT.

The chain carries TRBV7-2 and TRBJ2-1; 7 nucleotides line up with TRBD2. From germline, CDR1 is SGHTA and CDR2 FQGNSA. V lost 0 bases and J lost 6; bases outside the gene matches: 8. This CDR3 contains 16 residues. CDR3 DNA: TGTGCCAGCAGCTTAGCGCTGGGAGGGCCTGGCAATGAGCAGTTCTTC. Translated, it gives CASSLALGGPGNEQFF.

This chain connects TRBV20-1 to TRBJ2-5; TRBD2 matches 12 bases. Trimming removed 3 bases from V and 1 base from J; junction bases left unmatched: 3. Germline V gene sequence: CDR1 DFQATT, CDR2 SNEGSKA (reference sequence). CDR3 length: 15 residues. The CDR3 bases are TGCAGTGCTAGGACTAGCGGGGGCCTCCAAGAGACCCAGTACTTC. This encodes CSARTSGGLQETQYF.

This chain uses TRBV5-1 with TRBJ1-5; no clear D. Germline lookup yields CDR1 SGHRS and CDR2 YFSETQ. V was shortened by 7 bases and J by 2 bases, with 10 bases between the two germline ends. The CDR3 spans 13 residues. CDR3 region: CASQTGGNQPQHF. The CDR3 DNA sequence: TGCGCCAGCCAGACCGGGGGCAATCAGCCCCAGCATTTT.

The chain couples TRBV3-1 to TRBJ2-7, with 7 bases identical to TRBD1. Germline V gene data show CDR1 as LGHDT and CDR2 as YNNKEL (reference sequence). The CDR3 sequence is 14 residues long. The ends lost 0 bases at V and 4 bases at J; junction bases unmatched: 3. The CDR3 bases are TGTGCCAGCAGCCAAGAGTACAGGGGATACGAGCAGTACTTC. This codes for CASSQEYRGYEQYF.

V and J are TRBV2 and TRBJ2-3; D is perhaps TRBD1 (5 bases). Germline V lookup: CDR1 SNHLY, CDR2 FYNNEI. The length of the CDR3 is 15 residues. V was trimmed by 8 bases and J by 0 bases, leaving 15 bases between them. As DNA, the CDR3 is TGTGCCAGCGCTAATAACAGGATAAGCACAGATACGCAGTATTTT. Encoded protein: CASANNRISTDTQYF. The entire variable domain, with the rest obtained from reference TRBV2 and TRBJ2-3, is as follows: EPEVTQTPSHQVTQMGQEVILRCVPISNHLYFYWYRQILGQKVEFLVSFYNNEISEKSEIFDDQFSVERPDGSNFTLKIRSTKLEDSAMYFCASANNRISTDTQYFGPGTRLTVL.